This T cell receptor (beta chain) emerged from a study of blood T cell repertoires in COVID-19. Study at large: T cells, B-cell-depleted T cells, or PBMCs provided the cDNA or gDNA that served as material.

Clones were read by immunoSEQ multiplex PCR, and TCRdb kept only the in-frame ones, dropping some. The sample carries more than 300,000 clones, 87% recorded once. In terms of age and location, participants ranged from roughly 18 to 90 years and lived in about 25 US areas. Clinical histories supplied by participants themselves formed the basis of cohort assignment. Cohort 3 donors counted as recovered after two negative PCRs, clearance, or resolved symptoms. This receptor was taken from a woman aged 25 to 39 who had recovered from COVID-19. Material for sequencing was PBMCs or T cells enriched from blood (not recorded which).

The DNA of the CDR3 is TGTGCCAGTAGTATAGTCCCGGGTCCGAACACTGAAGCTTTCTTT. This codes for CASSIVPGPNTEAFF. The V gene is TRBV19, the J gene TRBJ1-1; the D is unclear. CDR1 LNHDA and CDR2 SQIVND come from the germline V gene (reference sequence). Trimming left V 1 base short and J 1 base short, with 10 bases between. The CDR3 has 15 residues.